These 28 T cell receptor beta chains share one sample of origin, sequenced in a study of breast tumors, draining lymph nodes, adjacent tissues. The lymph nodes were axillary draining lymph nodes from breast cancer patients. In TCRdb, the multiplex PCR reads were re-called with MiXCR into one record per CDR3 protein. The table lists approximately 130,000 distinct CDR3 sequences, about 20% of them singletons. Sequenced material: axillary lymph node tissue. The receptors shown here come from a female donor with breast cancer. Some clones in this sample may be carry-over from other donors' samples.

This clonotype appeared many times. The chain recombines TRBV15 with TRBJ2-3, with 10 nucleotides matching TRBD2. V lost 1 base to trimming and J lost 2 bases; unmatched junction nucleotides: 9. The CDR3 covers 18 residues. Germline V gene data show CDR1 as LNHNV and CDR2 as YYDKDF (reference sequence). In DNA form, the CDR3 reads TGTGCCACCAGCAGAGTGAGGGTAGCGGGAGGCAACACAGATACGCAGTATTTT. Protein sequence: CATSRVRVAGGNTDTQYF.

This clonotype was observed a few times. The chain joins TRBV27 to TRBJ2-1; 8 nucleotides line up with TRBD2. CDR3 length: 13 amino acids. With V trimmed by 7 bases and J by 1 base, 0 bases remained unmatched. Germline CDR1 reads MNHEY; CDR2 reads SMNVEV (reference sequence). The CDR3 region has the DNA TGTGCCAGCAAGCGGGGGTCCTACAATGAGCAGTTCTTC. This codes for CASKRGSYNEQFF.

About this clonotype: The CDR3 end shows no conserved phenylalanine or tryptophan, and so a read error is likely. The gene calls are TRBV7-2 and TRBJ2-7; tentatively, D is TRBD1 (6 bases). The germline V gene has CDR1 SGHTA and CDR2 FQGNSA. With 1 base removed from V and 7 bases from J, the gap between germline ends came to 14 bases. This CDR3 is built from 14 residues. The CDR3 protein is CASSLGGTTPEQYY. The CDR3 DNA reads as TGTGCCAGCAGCTTAGGAGGGACAACCCCTGAGCAGTACTAC.

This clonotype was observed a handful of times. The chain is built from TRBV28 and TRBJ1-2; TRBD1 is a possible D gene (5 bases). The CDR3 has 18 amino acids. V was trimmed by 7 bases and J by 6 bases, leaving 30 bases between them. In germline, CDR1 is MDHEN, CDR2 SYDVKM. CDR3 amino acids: CASNPAPPRSGYSNGYTF. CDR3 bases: TGTGCCAGCAATCCGGCGCCCCCCCGTTCAGGGTATTCCAATGGCTACACCTTC.

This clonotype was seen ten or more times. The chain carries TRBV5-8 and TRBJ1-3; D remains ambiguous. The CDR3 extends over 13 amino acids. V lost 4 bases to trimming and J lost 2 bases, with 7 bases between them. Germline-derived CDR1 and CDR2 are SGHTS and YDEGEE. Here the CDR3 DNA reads TGTGCCAGCAGCACCGGGCCTGGAAACACCATATATTTT. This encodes CASSTGPGNTIYF.

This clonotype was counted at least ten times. The CDR3 is CASSLASGGREQFF. The DNA of the CDR3 is TGTGCCAGCAGCTTAGCGAGCGGGGGGCGTGAGCAGTTCTTC. The chain has TRBV13 and TRBJ2-1; 9 nucleotides align to TRBD2. This CDR3 comprises 14 residues. The trim removed 1 base at V and 9 bases at J, leaving 4 bases unmatched. CDR1 PRHDT and CDR2 FYEKMQ come from the germline V gene (reference sequence).

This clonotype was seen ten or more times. The CDR3 region has the DNA TGTGCCAGCTCTCTGGGCAGGTTTGACACCGGGGAGCTGTTTTTT. Amino acid sequence: CASSLGRFDTGELFF. J is TRBJ2-2 and V is TRBV5-4, with D unclear. V lost 7 bases and J lost 3, with 16 bases in between. The CDR3 extends over 15 amino acids. The V gene's germline CDR1 is SGHNT and CDR2 YYREEE (reference sequence).

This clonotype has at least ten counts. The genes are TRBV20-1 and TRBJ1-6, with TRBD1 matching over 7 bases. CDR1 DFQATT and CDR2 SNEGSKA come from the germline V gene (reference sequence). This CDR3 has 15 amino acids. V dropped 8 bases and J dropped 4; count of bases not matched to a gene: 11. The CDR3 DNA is TGCAGTACCCTGGGACAGTTCCCTTATAATTCACCCCTCCACTTT. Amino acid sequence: CSTLGQFPYNSPLHF.

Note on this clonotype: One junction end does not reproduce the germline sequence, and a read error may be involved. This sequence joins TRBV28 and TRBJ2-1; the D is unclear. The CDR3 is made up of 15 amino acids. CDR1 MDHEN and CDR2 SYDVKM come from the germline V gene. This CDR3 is CASTARGISYNGQFF. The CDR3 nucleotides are TGTGCCAGCACGGCGCGTGGTATATCCTACAATGGGCAGTTCTTC.

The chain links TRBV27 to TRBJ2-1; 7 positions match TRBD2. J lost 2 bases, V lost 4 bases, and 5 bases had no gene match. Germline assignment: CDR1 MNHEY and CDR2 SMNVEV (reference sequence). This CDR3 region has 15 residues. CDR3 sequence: CASSSPGLAYNEQFF. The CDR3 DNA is TGTGCCAGCAGTTCCCCCGGACTAGCCTACAATGAGCAGTTCTTC.

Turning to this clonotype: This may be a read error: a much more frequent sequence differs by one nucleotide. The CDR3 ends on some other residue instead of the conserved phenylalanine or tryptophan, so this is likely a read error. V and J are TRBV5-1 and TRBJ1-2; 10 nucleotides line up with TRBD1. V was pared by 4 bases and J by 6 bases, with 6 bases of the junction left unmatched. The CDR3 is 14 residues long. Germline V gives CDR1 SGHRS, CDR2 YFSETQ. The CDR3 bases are TGCGCCAGCAGCCCGGCGGGGACAGGGGATGGCTACACCCTC. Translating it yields CASSPAGTGDGYTL.

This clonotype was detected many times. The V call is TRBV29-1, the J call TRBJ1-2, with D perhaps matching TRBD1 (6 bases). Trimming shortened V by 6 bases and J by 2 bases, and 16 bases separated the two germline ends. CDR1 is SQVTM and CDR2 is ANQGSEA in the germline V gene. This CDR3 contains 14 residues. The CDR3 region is CSVSQGGGNYGYTF. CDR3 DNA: TGCAGCGTATCACAGGGAGGAGGGAACTATGGCTACACCTTC.

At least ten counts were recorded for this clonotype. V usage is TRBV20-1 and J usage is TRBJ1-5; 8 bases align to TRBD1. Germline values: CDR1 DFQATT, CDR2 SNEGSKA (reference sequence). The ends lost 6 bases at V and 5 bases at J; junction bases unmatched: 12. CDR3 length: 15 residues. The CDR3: CSARGQGRVDQPQHF. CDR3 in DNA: TGCAGTGCCCGTGGACAGGGAAGGGTTGATCAGCCCCAGCATTTT.

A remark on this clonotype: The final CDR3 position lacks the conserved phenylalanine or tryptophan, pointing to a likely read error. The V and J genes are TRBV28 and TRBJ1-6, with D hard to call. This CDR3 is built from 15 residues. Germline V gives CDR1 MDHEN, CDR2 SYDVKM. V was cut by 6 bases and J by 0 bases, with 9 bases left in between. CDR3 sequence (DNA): TGTGCCAGCAGACCAACAAGCTCCTATAATTCACCCCTCCACTCT. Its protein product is CASRPTSSYNSPLHS.

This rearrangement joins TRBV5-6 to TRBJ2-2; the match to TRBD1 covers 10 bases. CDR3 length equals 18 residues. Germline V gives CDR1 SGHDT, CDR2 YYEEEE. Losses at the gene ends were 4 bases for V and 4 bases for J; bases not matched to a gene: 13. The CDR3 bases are TGTGCCAGCAGCCAACTTACCGGGACAGGGGTCGCCACCGGGGAGCTGTTTTTT. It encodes CASSQLTGTGVATGELFF. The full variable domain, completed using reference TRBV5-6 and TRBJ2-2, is DAGVTQSPTHLIKTRGQQVTLRCSPKSGHDTVSWYQQALGQGPQFIFQYYEEEERQRGNFPDRFSGHQFPNYSSELNVNALLLGDSALYLCASSQLTGTGVATGELFFGEGSRLTVL.

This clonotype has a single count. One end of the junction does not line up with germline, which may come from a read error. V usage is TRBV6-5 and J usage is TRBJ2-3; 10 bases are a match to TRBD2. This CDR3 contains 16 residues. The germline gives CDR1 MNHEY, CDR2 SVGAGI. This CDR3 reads CASSYILAGSTDTQYF. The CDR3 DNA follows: TGTGCCAGCAGTTACATACTAGCGGGGAGCACAGATACGCAGTACTTT.

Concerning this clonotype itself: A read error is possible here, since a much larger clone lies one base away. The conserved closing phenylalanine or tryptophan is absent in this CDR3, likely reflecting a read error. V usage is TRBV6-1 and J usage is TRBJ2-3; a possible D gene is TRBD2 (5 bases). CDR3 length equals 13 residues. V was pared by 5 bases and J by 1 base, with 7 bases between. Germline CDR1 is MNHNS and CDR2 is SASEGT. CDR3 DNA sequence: TGTGCCAGCAGTACGGAGGGCACAGATACGCAGTATTCT. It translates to CASSTEGTDTQYS.

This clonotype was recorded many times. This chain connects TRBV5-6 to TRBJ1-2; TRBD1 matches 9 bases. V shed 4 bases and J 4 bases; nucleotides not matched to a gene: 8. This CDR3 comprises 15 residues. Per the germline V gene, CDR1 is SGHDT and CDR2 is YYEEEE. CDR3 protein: CASSVGQGVSYGYTF. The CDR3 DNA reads TGTGCCAGCAGCGTGGGACAGGGTGTTTCCTATGGCTACACCTTC.

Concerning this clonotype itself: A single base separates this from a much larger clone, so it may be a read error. This CDR3 is CASGVGTSTDTQYF. In DNA form, the CDR3 reads TGTGCCAGCGGCGTAGGGACTAGTACAGATACGCAGTATTTT. The chain uses TRBV9 and TRBJ2-3, with 8 bases fitting TRBD2. This CDR3 contains 14 residues. Germline CDR1 and CDR2: SGDLS and YYNGEE.

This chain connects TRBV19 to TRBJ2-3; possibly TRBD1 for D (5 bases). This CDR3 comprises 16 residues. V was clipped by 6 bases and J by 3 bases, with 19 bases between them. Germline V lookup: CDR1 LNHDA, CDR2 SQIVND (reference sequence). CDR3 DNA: TGTGCCAGTAGGAGGACGTATGTGGCAGGGACAGATACGCAGTATTTT. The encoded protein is CASRRTYVAGTDTQYF.

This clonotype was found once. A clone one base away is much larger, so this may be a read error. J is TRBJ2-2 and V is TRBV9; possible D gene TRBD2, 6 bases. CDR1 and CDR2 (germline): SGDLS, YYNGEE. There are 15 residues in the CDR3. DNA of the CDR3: TGTGCCAGCAGCGTAGGACTAGAAAACACCGGGAAGCTGTTTTTT. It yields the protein CASSVGLENTGKLFF. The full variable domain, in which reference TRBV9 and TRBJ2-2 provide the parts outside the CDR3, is DSGVTQTPKHLITATGQRVTLRCSPRSGDLSVYWYQQSLDQGLQFLIQYYNGEERAKGNILERFSAQQFPDLHSELNLSSLELGDSALYFCASSVGLENTGKLFFGEGSRLTVL.

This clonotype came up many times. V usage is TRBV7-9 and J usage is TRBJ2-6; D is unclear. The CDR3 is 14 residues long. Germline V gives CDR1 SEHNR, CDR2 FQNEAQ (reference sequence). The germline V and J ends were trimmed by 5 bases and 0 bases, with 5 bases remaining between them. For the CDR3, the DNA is TGTGCCAGCAGCCCCGCCTCTGGGGCCAACGTCCTGACTTTC. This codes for CASSPASGANVLTF.

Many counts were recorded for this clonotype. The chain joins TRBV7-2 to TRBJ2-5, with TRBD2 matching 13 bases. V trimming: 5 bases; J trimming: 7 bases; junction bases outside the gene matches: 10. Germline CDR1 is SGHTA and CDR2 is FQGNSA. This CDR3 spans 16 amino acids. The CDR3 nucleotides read TGTGCCAGCAGCGCCTCCCCGGGACTAGCGGGATGGACCCAGTACTTC. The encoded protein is CASSASPGLAGWTQYF.

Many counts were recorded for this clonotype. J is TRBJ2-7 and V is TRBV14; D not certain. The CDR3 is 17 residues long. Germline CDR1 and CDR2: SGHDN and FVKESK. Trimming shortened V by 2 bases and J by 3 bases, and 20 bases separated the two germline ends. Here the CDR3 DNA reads TGTGCCAGCAGCCAAACTGGACGTAGGTCCCCCAACTACGAGCAGTACTTC. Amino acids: CASSQTGRRSPNYEQYF.

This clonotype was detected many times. CDR3 sequence (DNA): TGCAGTGCTGAACCGGGACAGGCCTCTGGAAACACCATATATTTT. Its protein is CSAEPGQASGNTIYF. This chain connects TRBV20-1 to TRBJ1-3; 8 nucleotides align to TRBD1. This CDR3 has 15 residues. V was clipped by 5 bases and J by 0 bases; unmatched bases: 6. CDR1 is DFQATT, CDR2 SNEGSKA, per germline (reference sequence).

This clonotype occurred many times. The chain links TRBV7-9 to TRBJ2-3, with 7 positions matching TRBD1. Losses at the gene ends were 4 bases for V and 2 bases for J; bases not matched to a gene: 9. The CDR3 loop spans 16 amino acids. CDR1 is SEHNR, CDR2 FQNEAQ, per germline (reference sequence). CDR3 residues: CASSYRDSANTDTQYF. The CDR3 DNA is TGTGCCAGCAGCTACAGGGACAGCGCCAACACAGATACGCAGTATTTT.

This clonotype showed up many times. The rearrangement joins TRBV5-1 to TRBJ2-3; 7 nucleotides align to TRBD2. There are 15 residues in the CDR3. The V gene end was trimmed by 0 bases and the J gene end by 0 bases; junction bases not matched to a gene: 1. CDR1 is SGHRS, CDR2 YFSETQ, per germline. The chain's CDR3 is CASSLAGRSTDTQYF. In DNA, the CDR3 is TGCGCCAGCAGCTTGGCCGGGAGGAGCACAGATACGCAGTATTTT.

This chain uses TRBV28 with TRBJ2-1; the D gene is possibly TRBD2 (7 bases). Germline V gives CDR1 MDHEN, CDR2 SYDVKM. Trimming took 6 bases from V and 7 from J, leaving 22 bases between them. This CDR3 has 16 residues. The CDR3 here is CASSWVGGAGANEQFF. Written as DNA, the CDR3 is TGTGCCAGCAGCTGGGTTGGGGGGGCCGGGGCAAATGAGCAGTTCTTC.